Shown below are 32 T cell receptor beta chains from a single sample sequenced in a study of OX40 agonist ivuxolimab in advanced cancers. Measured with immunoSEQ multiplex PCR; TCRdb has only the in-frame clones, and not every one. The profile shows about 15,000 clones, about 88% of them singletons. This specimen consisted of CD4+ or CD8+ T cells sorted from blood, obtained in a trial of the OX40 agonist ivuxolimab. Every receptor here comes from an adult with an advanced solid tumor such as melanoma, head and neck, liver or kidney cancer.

The CDR3 reads CASSLQNTEAFF. In DNA, the CDR3 is TGTGCCAGCAGCCTCCAGAACACTGAAGCTTTCTTT. The chain joins TRBV13 to TRBJ1-1; D uncertain. The V end was cut by 5 bases, the J end by 1 base, with 5 bases between. Per the germline V gene, CDR1 is PRHDT and CDR2 is FYEKMQ (reference sequence). The CDR3 spans 12 residues.

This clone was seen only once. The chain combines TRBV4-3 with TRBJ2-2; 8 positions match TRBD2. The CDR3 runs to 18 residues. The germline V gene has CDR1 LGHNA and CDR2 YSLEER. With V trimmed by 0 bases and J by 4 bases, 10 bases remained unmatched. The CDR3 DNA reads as TGCGCCAGCAGCCAAGATCCCGTACAGCGGGGGCGCACCGGGGAGCTGTTTTTT. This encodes CASSQDPVQRGRTGELFF.

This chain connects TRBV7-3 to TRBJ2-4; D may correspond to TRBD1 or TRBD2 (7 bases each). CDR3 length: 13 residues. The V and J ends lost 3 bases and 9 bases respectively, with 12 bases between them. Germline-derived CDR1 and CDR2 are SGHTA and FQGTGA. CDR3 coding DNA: TGTGCCAGCAGCTTGACAGGGAGGGGCATTCAGTACTTC. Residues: CASSLTGRGIQYF. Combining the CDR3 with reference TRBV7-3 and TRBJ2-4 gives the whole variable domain GAGVSQTPSNKVTEKGKYVELRCDPISGHTALYWYRQSLGQGPEFLIYFQGTGAADDSGLPNDRFFAVRPEGSVSTLKIQRTERGDSAVYLCASSLTGRGIQYFGAGTRLSVL.

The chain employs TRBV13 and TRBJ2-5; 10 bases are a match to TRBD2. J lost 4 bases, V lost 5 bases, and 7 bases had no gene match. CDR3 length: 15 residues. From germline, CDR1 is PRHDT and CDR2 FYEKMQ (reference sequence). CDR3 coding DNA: TGTGCCAGCAGCCCAGGACTAGCGGAGGGAGAGACCCAGTACTTC. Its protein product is CASSPGLAEGETQYF.

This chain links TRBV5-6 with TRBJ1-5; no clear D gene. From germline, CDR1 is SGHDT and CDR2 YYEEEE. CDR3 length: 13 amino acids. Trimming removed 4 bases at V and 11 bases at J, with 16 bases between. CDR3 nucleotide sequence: TGTGCCAGCAGCGCAGGTCGAACCGGGGCCCAGCATTTT. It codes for CASSAGRTGAQHF.

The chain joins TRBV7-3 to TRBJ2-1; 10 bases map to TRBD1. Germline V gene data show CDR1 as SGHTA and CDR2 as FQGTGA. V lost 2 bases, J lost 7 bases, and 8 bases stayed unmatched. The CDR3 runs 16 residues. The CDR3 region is CASSLWTGGTTNEQFF. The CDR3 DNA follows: TGTGCCAGCAGCTTATGGACAGGGGGTACCACAAATGAGCAGTTCTTC. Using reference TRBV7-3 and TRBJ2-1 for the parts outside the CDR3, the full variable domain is GAGVSQTPSNKVTEKGKYVELRCDPISGHTALYWYRQSLGQGPEFLIYFQGTGAADDSGLPNDRFFAVRPEGSVSTLKIQRTERGDSAVYLCASSLWTGGTTNEQFFGPGTRLTVL.

The CDR3 sequence: CASGLGDRTRRRDTGELFF. CDR3 DNA sequence: TGTGCTAGTGGTTTGGGTGACCGGACACGCCGCCGAGACACCGGGGAGCTGTTTTTT. J is TRBJ2-2 and V is TRBV12-5; tentative D call: TRBD1 (5 bases). The CDR3 extends over 19 amino acids. The V end was cut by 1 base, the J end by 3 bases, with 21 bases between. Germline lookup yields CDR1 LGHNT and CDR2 FRNRAP.

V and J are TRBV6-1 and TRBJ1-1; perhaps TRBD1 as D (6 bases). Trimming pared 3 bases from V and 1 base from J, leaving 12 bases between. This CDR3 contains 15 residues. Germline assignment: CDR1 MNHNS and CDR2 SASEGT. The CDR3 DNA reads TGTGCCAGCAGTGAGCTGGACAGCGCGAACACTGAAGCTTTCTTT. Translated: CASSELDSANTEAFF.

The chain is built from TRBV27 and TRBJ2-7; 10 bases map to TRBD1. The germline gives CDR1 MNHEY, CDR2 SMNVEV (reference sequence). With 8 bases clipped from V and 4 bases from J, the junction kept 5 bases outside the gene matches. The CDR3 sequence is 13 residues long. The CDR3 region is CASRQGARYEQYF. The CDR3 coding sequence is TGTGCCAGCCGACAGGGGGCACGGTACGAGCAGTACTTC.

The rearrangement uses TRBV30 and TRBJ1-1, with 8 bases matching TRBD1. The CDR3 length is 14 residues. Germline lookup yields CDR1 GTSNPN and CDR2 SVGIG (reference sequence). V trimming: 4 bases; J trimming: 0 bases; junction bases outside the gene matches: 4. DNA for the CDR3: TGTGCCTGGATGGGGGACAGGCTGAACACTGAAGCTTTCTTT. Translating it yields CAWMGDRLNTEAFF.

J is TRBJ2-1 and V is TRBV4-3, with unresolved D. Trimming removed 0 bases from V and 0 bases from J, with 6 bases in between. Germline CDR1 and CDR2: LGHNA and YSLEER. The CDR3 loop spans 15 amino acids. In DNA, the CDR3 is TGCGCCAGCAGCCAAGAAACAGACTCCTACAATGAGCAGTTCTTC. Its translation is CASSQETDSYNEQFF.

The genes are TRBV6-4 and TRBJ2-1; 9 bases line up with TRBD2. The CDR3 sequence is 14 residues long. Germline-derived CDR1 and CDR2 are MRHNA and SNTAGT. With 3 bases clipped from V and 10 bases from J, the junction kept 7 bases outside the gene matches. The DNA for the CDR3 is TGTGCCAGCAGTGAGAGAAGAGCGGGAGGCGAGCAGTTCTTC. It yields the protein CASSERRAGGEQFF.

The CDR3 nucleotides are TGTGCCACCAGCGCCGAGCAGCCCAGGGGCCACGAGCAGTACTTC. Amino acid sequence: CATSAEQPRGHEQYF. This sequence joins TRBV15 and TRBJ2-7; tentatively, D is TRBD1 (6 bases). This CDR3 is built from 15 residues. Trimming took 5 bases from V and 5 from J, leaving 19 bases between them. Looked up from germline, CDR1 is LNHNV and CDR2 is YYDKDF (reference sequence).

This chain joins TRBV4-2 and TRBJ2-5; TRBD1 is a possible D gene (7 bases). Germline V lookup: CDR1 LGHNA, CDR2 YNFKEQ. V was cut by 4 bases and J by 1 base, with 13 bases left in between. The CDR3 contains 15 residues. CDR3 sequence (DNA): TGTGCCAGCAGCCCGGGAGCAGGGGGCCAAGAGACCCAGTACTTC. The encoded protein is CASSPGAGGQETQYF.

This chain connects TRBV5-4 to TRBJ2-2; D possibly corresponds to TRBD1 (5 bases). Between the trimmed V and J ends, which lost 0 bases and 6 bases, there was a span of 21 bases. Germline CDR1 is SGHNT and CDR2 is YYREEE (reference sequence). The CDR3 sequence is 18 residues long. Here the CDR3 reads CASSLAGQQEGVAGELFF. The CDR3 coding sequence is TGTGCCAGCAGCTTGGCCGGGCAGCAAGAAGGGGTTGCCGGGGAGCTGTTTTTT.

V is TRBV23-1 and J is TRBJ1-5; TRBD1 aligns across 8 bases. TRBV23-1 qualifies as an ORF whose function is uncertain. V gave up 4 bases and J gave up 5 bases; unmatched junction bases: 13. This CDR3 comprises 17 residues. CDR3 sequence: CASSPQGASGWYQPQHF. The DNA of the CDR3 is TGCGCCAGCAGTCCGCAGGGGGCGTCGGGATGGTATCAGCCCCAGCATTTT.

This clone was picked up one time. The CDR3 DNA reads as TGTGCCAGCAGTATGGACTATGGCTACACCTTC. This encodes CASSMDYGYTF. The V and J genes are TRBV6-5 and TRBJ1-2; no firm D call. V was trimmed by 5 bases and J by 3 bases, leaving 4 bases between them. Per germline, CDR1 MNHEY and CDR2 SVGAGI. The length of the CDR3 is 11 residues.

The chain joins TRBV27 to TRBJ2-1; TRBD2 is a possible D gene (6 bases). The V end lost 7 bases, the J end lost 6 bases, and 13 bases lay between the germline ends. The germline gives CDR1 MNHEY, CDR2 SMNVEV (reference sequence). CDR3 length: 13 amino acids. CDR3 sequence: CASTLLGGNEQFF. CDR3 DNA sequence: TGTGCCAGCACCCTTCTGGGGGGCAATGAGCAGTTCTTC.

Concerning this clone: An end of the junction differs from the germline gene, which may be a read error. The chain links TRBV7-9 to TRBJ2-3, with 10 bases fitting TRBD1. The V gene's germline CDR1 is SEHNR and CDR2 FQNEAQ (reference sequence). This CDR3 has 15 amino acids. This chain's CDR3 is CAGRDDRGRADTQYF. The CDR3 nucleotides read TGTGCCGGCAGAGACGACAGGGGGCGGGCAGATACGCAGTATTTT. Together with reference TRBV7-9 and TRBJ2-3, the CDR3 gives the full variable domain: DTGVSQNPRHKITKRGQNVTFRCDPISEHNRLYWYRQTLGQGPEFLTYFQNEAQLEKSRLLSDRFSAERPKGSFSTLEIQRTEQGDSAMYLCAGRDDRGRADTQYFGPGTRLTVL.

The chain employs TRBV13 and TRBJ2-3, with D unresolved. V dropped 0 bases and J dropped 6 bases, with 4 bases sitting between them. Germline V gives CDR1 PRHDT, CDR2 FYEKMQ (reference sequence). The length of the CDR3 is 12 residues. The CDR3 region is CASSLGRDTQYF. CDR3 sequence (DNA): TGTGCCAGCAGCTTAGGCCGCGATACGCAGTATTTT.

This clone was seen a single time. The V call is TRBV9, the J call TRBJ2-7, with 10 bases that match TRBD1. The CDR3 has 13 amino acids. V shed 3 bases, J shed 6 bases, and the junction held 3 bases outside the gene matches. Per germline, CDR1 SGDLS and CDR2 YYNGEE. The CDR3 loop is CASSDRTGGEQYF. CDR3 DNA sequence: TGTGCCAGCAGCGACAGGACAGGGGGCGAGCAGTACTTC.

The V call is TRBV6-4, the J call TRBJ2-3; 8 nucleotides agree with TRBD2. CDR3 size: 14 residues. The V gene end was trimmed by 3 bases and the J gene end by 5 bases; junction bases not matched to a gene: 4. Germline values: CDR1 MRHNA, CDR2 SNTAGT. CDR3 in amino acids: CASSELGGGDTQYF. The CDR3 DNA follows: TGTGCCAGCAGTGAACTCGGGGGGGGAGATACGCAGTATTTT.

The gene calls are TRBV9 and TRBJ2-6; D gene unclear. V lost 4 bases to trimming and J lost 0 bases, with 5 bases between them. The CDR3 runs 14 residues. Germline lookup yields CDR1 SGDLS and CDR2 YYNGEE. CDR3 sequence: CASSLISGANVLTF. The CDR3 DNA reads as TGTGCCAGCAGCCTTATCTCTGGGGCCAACGTCCTGACTTTC.

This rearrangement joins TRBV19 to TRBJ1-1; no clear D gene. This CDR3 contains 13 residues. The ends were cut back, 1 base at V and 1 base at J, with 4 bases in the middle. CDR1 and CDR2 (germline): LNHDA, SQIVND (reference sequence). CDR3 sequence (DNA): TGTGCCAGTAGTATAGTTTCGAACACTGAAGCTTTCTTT. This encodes CASSIVSNTEAFF.

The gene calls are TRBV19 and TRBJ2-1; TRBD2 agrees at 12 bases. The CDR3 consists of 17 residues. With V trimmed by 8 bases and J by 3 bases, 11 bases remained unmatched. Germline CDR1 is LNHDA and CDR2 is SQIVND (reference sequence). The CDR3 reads CASGPPSGRGVYNEQFF. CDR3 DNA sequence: TGTGCCAGTGGGCCACCTAGCGGGAGGGGGGTCTACAATGAGCAGTTCTTC.

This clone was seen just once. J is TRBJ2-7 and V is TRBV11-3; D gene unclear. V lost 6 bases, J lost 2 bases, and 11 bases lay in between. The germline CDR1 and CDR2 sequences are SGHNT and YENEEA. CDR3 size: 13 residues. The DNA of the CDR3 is TGTGCCAGCAGTTACGACCGTACCTACGAGCAGTACTTC. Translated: CASSYDRTYEQYF.

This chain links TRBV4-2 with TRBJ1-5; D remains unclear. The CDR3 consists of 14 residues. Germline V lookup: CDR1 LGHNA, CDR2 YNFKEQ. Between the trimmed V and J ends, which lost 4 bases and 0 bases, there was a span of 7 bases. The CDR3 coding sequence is TGTGCCAGCAGCCCCGGGAATAGCAATCAGCCCCAGCATTTT. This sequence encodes CASSPGNSNQPQHF.

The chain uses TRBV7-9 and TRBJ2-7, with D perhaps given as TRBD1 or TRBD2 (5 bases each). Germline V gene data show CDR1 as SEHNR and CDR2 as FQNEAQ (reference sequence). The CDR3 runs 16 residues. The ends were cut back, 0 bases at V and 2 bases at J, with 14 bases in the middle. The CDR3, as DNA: TGTGCCAGCAGCTTAGCGAGGGCAGGGTTCACCTACGAGCAGTACTTC. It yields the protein CASSLARAGFTYEQYF.

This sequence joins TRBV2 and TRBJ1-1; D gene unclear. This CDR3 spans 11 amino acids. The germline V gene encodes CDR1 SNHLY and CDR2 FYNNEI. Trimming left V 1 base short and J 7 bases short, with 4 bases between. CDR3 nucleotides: TGTGCCAGCAGTGAAGGATTTGAAGCTTTCTTT. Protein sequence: CASSEGFEAFF.

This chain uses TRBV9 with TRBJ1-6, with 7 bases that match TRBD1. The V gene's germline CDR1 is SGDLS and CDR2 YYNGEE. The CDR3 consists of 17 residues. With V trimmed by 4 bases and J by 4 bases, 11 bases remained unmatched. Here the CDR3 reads CASSSARGRPYNSPLHF. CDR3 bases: TGTGCCAGCAGCTCCGCAAGGGGGCGCCCATATAATTCACCCCTCCACTTT.

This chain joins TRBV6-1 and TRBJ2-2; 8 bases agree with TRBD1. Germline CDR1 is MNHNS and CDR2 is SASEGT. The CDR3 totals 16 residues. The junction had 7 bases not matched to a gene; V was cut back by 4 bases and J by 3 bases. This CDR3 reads CASSGQGNRDTGELFF. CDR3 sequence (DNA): TGTGCCAGCAGTGGACAGGGGAATCGGGACACCGGGGAGCTGTTTTTT.

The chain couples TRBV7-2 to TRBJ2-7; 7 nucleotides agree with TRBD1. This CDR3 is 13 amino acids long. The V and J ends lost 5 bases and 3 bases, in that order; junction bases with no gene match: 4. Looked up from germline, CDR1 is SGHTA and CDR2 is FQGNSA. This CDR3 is CASSPSGGYEQYF. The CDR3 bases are TGTGCCAGCAGCCCCTCAGGGGGCTACGAGCAGTACTTC.